The 30 T cell receptor beta chains listed next were all sequenced from one sample in a study of CD8+ T cells in alopecia areata. The sample's treatment: oral pan-JAK inhibitor, 5-10 mg twice daily. It was cDNA, reverse transcribed from extracted RNA, that served as the sequencing template. The repertoire was sequenced with immunoSEQ multiplex PCR; TCRdb's copy has only in-frame clones and lacks some. The sample contains over 85,000 clones, around 55% of which appear only once. Here the sequenced sample was CD8+ T cells sorted from blood, taken at week 4, from a patient treated with tofacitinib. The source of these receptors is a human donor with alopecia areata.

The rearrangement uses TRBV28 and TRBJ2-2, with no clear D. CDR1 MDHEN and CDR2 SYDVKM come from the germline V gene. The CDR3 is 16 residues long. V shed 3 bases and J shed 0 bases, with 11 bases lying between them. The CDR3 protein is CASSFRTTTNTGELFF. As DNA, the CDR3 is TGTGCCAGCAGTTTTAGGACGACCACGAACACCGGGGAGCTGTTTTTT.

This clone was seen a handful of times. J is TRBJ1-2 and V is TRBV6-1; 7 positions agree with TRBD1. Germline loops: CDR1 MNHNS, CDR2 SASEGT. The CDR3 is 15 residues long. The ends lost 1 base at V and 4 bases at J; junction bases unmatched: 6. CDR3 nucleotides: TGTGCCAGCAGTGAAGGCCAGACAGGGCCCTATGGCTACACCTTC. Residues: CASSEGQTGPYGYTF.

The chain links TRBV9 to TRBJ2-5; perhaps TRBD2 as D (6 bases). Trimming cost V 0 bases and J 4 bases, with 10 bases left between them. Germline V gene sequence: CDR1 SGDLS, CDR2 YYNGEE. This CDR3 has 14 residues. CDR3 in amino acids: CASSVGSGPETQYF. The CDR3 nucleotides are TGTGCCAGCAGCGTAGGCAGCGGGCCAGAGACCCAGTACTTC.

This clone was seen a few times. This chain connects TRBV28 to TRBJ2-5, with a tentative D call TRBD2 (6 bases). The CDR3 totals 15 residues. Germline V gene sequence: CDR1 MDHEN, CDR2 SYDVKM. V was clipped by 2 bases and J by 0 bases, with 10 bases between them. CDR3 sequence (DNA): TGTGCCAGCAGTTTAGGCCGGGACTACCAAGAGACCCAGTACTTC. Its protein product is CASSLGRDYQETQYF.

This clone came up a few times. The V gene is TRBV6-5, the J gene TRBJ1-2; no definite D call. The CDR3 extends over 13 amino acids. CDR1 is MNHEY and CDR2 is SVGAGI in the germline V gene. The ends were cut back, 3 bases at V and 7 bases at J, with 12 bases in the middle. CDR3 coding DNA: TGTGCCAGCAGTTATAGTCTTTCCTTTGGCTACACCTTC. Translated: CASSYSLSFGYTF.

This clone was counted between two and nine times. The chain recombines TRBV27 with TRBJ1-6, with no clear D. The V and J ends lost 5 bases and 8 bases respectively, with 10 bases between them. CDR3 size: 13 residues. CDR1 and CDR2 from the germline V gene are MNHEY and SMNVEV (reference sequence). CDR3 bases: TGTGCCAGCAGTGGGCTGGTGGATTCACCCCTCCACTTT. It specifies CASSGLVDSPLHF.

The chain is built from TRBV2 and TRBJ1-2; possible D gene TRBD1, 5 bases. The ends were cut back, 7 bases at V and 3 bases at J, with 15 bases in the middle. The germline V gene encodes CDR1 SNHLY and CDR2 FYNNEI. The CDR3 is 14 amino acids. Here the CDR3 DNA reads TGTGCCAGCACCGGATGGGAGGGGTACTATGGCTACACCTTC. It specifies CASTGWEGYYGYTF.

This clone was counted between two and nine times. The rearrangement links TRBV7-2 to TRBJ1-2; no reliable D call. The CDR3 consists of 14 residues. V shed 1 base and J shed 5 bases, with 11 bases lying between them. CDR1 is SGHTA and CDR2 is FQGNSA in the germline V gene. CDR3 sequence: CASSLVRHAYGYTF. In DNA form, the CDR3 reads TGTGCCAGCAGCTTAGTAAGACACGCGTATGGCTACACCTTC.

V gene TRBV6-5 combines with J gene TRBJ1-1; D call uncertain. The CDR3 spans 13 residues. Germline V gene data show CDR1 as MNHEY and CDR2 as SVGAGI. Trimming pared 2 bases from V and 5 bases from J, leaving 9 bases between. The CDR3 loop is CASSYGPRTEAFF. CDR3 DNA sequence: TGTGCCAGCAGTTACGGCCCGAGGACTGAAGCTTTCTTT.

The V and J genes are TRBV28 and TRBJ2-3; D perhaps matches TRBD2 (6 bases). The germline CDR1 and CDR2 sequences are MDHEN and SYDVKM. The CDR3 has 16 amino acids. Trimming pared 2 bases from V and 0 bases from J, leaving 12 bases between. The CDR3 reads CASSLPASVSTDTQYF. The CDR3 nucleotides are TGTGCCAGCAGTTTACCAGCTAGCGTTAGCACAGATACGCAGTATTTT.

The CDR3 coding sequence is TGTGCCAGCATGCGGGGGGCAAACACTGAAGCTTTCTTT. Translated, it gives CASMRGANTEAFF. The gene calls are TRBV6-6 and TRBJ1-1; D is possibly TRBD1 (6 bases). Trimming took off 7 bases at V and 2 bases at J, with 11 bases between the two ends. The CDR3 is made up of 13 amino acids. Germline loops: CDR1 MNHNY, CDR2 SVGAGI (reference sequence).

The sample holds many counts of this clone. CDR3 loop: CATRLGTEVYGYTF. The CDR3 DNA sequence: TGTGCCACCCGGCTTGGGACAGAAGTTTATGGCTACACCTTC. V and J are TRBV10-3 and TRBJ1-2; 7 positions agree with TRBD1. CDR1 is ENHRY and CDR2 is SYGVKD in the germline V gene. CDR3 size: 14 residues. The trim removed 10 bases at V and 5 bases at J, leaving 13 bases unmatched.

The J gene is TRBJ2-7, the V gene TRBV27, with 9 bases fitting TRBD2. This CDR3 has 15 amino acids. Germline V CDR1 and CDR2: MNHEY, SMNVEV (reference sequence). Germline trimming cut 3 bases from V and 7 bases from J; bases unmatched to any gene: 10. CDR3: CASSLVGLAIGEQYF. CDR3 DNA: TGTGCCAGCAGTTTGGTAGGACTAGCGATTGGAGAGCAGTACTTC.

The chain is built from TRBV10-3 and TRBJ2-1; possibly TRBD1 or TRBD2 for D (5 bases each). V lost 10 bases and J lost 8, with 24 bases in between. From germline, CDR1 is ENHRY and CDR2 SYGVKD. CDR3 size: 15 residues. The CDR3 DNA sequence: TGTGCCACCCGGCTCCCAAGGGACCCGTCCGATGAGCAGTTCTTC. The encoded protein is CATRLPRDPSDEQFF.

The chain links TRBV6-6 to TRBJ1-2; no definite D call. Germline V gene sequence: CDR1 MNHNY, CDR2 SVGAGI (reference sequence). V lost 6 bases and J lost 8, with 13 bases in between. The CDR3 spans 12 residues. This chain's CDR3 is CASRREDVGYTF. CDR3 in DNA: TGTGCCAGCAGGAGGGAGGACGTCGGCTACACCTTC.

This clone was seen at least ten times. The rearrangement uses TRBV4-3 and TRBJ1-4, with 9 bases aligning to TRBD1. V lost 0 bases, J lost 6 bases, and 5 bases stayed unmatched. Germline V lookup: CDR1 LGHNA, CDR2 YSLEER. This CDR3 is 16 amino acids long. CDR3 sequence (DNA): TGCGCCAGCAGCCAAGAGGGACAGGGTTCGTATGAAAAACTGTTTTTT. It encodes CASSQEGQGSYEKLFF.

The chain carries TRBV7-9 and TRBJ2-7; 9 bases fit TRBD1. CDR1 and CDR2 (germline): SEHNR, FQNEAQ (reference sequence). The CDR3 contains 16 residues. J was trimmed by 2 bases and V by 6 bases; bases with no gene match: 11. This CDR3 is CASSHTGTGSPYEQYF. In nucleotides, the CDR3 is TGTGCCAGCAGTCATACCGGGACAGGGTCCCCCTACGAGCAGTACTTC.

The chain carries TRBV10-3 and TRBJ1-2; 7 nucleotides agree with TRBD1. The CDR3 is made up of 15 amino acids. Germline V CDR1 and CDR2: ENHRY, SYGVKD. J gave up 4 bases and V 4 bases, and 9 bases lay outside the gene matches. The CDR3 nucleotides read TGTGCCATCAGTGGGGGCAGGGGGAAGTTCTATGGCTACACCTTC. It specifies CAISGGRGKFYGYTF.

This chain links TRBV28 with TRBJ2-7; 8 bases fit TRBD1. J lost 4 bases, V lost 5 bases, and 13 bases had no gene match. The CDR3 extends over 16 amino acids. Germline CDR1 MDHEN, CDR2 SYDVKM. The CDR3 DNA reads as TGTGCCAGCAGTAGTGAACAGGGGGTCATTAGATACGAGCAGTACTTC. Residues: CASSSEQGVIRYEQYF.

This chain joins TRBV9 and TRBJ2-2, with TRBD2 as a possible D gene (6 bases). Germline CDR1 and CDR2: SGDLS and YYNGEE. V gave up 2 bases and J gave up 5 bases, with 10 bases separating them. There are 14 residues in the CDR3. This CDR3 is CASSVWRDTGELFF. In nucleotides, the CDR3 is TGTGCCAGCAGCGTTTGGCGGGATACCGGGGAGCTGTTTTTT.

The chain has TRBV30 and TRBJ2-7; either TRBD1 or TRBD2 may supply D (5 bases each). Trimming removed 2 bases from V and 0 bases from J, with 8 bases in between. Germline CDR1 reads GTSNPN; CDR2 reads SVGIG (reference sequence). This CDR3 region has 13 residues. CDR3 amino acids: CAWSPGRSYEQYF. CDR3 DNA: TGTGCCTGGAGTCCGGGACGCTCCTACGAGCAGTACTTC.

This clone has only one observation. The rearrangement links TRBV30 to TRBJ2-2; 8 nucleotides agree with TRBD1. V gave up 0 bases and J gave up 7 bases; unmatched junction bases: 7. This CDR3 is 15 amino acids long. Germline V lookup: CDR1 GTSNPN, CDR2 SVGIG (reference sequence). In nucleotides, the CDR3 is TGTGCCTGGAGTGTTATAACAGGGGGGATCGGGGAGCTGTTTTTT. Protein product: CAWSVITGGIGELFF.

This chain links TRBV4-1 with TRBJ2-1, with D tentatively TRBD2 (5 bases). CDR1 MGHRA and CDR2 YSYEKL come from the germline V gene. V lost 1 base and J lost 2, with 9 bases in between. The CDR3 sequence is 15 residues long. The CDR3 DNA is TGCGCCAGCAGCCAAGTAGCGACTACCTACAATGAGCAGTTCTTC. As protein: CASSQVATTYNEQFF.

This clone was found a few times. CDR3 in DNA: TGTGCCAGCAGCTACATGACGGAGCACAATGAGCAGTTCTTC. Its translation: CASSYMTEHNEQFF. The gene calls are TRBV5-6 and TRBJ2-1; D unclear. Germline-derived CDR1 and CDR2 are SGHDT and YYEEEE. CDR3 length: 14 residues. V lost 3 bases and J lost 5, with 12 bases in between.

The rearrangement uses TRBV27 and TRBJ1-2; possibly TRBD1 for D (5 bases). CDR1 is MNHEY, CDR2 SMNVEV, per germline (reference sequence). This CDR3 has 15 amino acids. Trimming left V 4 bases short and J 1 base short, with 13 bases between. CDR3 residues: CASSSRGGVNYGYTF. CDR3 DNA sequence: TGTGCCAGCAGTTCCCGGGGGGGAGTTAACTATGGCTACACCTTC.

This clone was picked up a small number of times. This rearrangement joins TRBV29-1 to TRBJ2-4; D perhaps matches TRBD2 (5 bases). The V gene lost 7 bases and the J gene lost 5 bases, with 15 bases spanning the gap. This CDR3 has 13 amino acids. Germline V CDR1 and CDR2: SQVTM, ANQGSEA. CDR3 nucleotides: TGCAGCGCCTTCGGGAAAACTGAAAACATTCAGTACTTC. It yields the protein CSAFGKTENIQYF.

This clone was picked up a small number of times. This chain connects TRBV27 to TRBJ2-1, with 7 bases matching TRBD1. Germline V gene lookup returns CDR1 MNHEY and CDR2 SMNVEV (reference sequence). The CDR3 is made up of 13 amino acids. The V segment lost 6 bases and the J segment 6 bases; nucleotides outside the gene matches: 5. CDR3 DNA sequence: TGTGCCAGCAGAACGACAGGGCCCAATGAGCAGTTCTTC. It yields the protein CASRTTGPNEQFF.

The J gene is TRBJ2-3, the V gene TRBV7-9, with D unresolved. From germline, CDR1 is SEHNR and CDR2 FQNEAQ (reference sequence). V shed 5 bases and J shed 1 base, with 13 bases lying between them. The CDR3 contains 15 residues. The CDR3: CASSTRAGRTDTQYF. DNA of the CDR3: TGTGCCAGCAGCACAAGGGCCGGACGCACAGATACGCAGTATTTT.

The rearrangement links TRBV2 to TRBJ1-1; D gene unclear. The CDR3 is made up of 15 amino acids. Trimming removed 2 bases from V and 0 bases from J, with 10 bases in between. The germline V gene encodes CDR1 SNHLY and CDR2 FYNNEI. The CDR3 loop is CASSEYIGMNTEAFF. The DNA of the CDR3 is TGTGCCAGCAGTGAATACATAGGAATGAACACTGAAGCTTTCTTT.

This clone has more than one count but fewer than ten. The J gene is TRBJ1-5, the V gene TRBV9, with D unclear. The CDR3 is 17 residues long. Deletions cut 0 bases from V and 5 bases from J, with 18 bases between. Germline V gene sequence: CDR1 SGDLS, CDR2 YYNGEE. The CDR3, as DNA: TGTGCCAGCAGCGTAGACACACAAGTCAGGCGTCATCAGCCCCAGCATTTT. Translation gives CASSVDTQVRRHQPQHF.